These 8 T cell receptor beta chains originate from one sample sequenced in a study of blood T cell repertoires in COVID-19. Produced via immunoSEQ multiplex PCR; TCRdb's table is partial and in-frame only. The sample contains around 500,000 clones, roughly 85% of which appear only once. The specimen was peripheral blood. These TCRs come from a human donor in a cohort sampled during active COVID-19.

The genes are TRBV3-1 (or the pseudogene TRBV3-2) and TRBJ2-3; 7 nucleotides match TRBD2. Trimming took 3 bases from V and 3 from J; bases not matched to a gene: 6. The CDR3 contains 15 residues. Germline CDR1 and CDR2: LGHDT and YNNKEL (reference sequence). CDR3 DNA sequence: TGTGCCAGCAGCCAGACGTGGACTAGTACAGATACGCAGTATTTT. Its translation: CASSQTWTSTDTQYF.

The rearrangement uses TRBV19 and TRBJ1-1; 9 bases line up with TRBD1. The CDR3 sequence is 17 residues long. Trimming cost V 4 bases and J 0 bases; bases outside gene matches: 9. Germline CDR1 LNHDA, CDR2 SQIVND (reference sequence). The CDR3 bases are TGTGCCAGTAGTAAGGGACAGGGTCTTAGTGTGAACACTGAAGCTTTCTTT. The encoded protein is CASSKGQGLSVNTEAFF.

This clone was counted a single time. The chain employs TRBV21-1 and TRBJ1-1; the DNA was not used to check the table's D call, TRBD1. TRBV21-1 represents a pseudogene. The CDR3 is made up of 14 amino acids. For the CDR3, the DNA is TGTGCCAGCAGCGAAGGGACAGGGCTCACTGAAGCTTTCTTT. Encoded protein: CASSEGTGLTEAFF.

CDR3 sequence reads: CASMGTGEIGELFF. The CDR3 DNA is TGTGCCAGCATGGGGACAGGGGAAATCGGGGAGCTGTTTTTT. The chain recombines TRBV28 with TRBJ2-2; 10 bases map to TRBD1. This CDR3 spans 14 amino acids. The germline V gene encodes CDR1 MDHEN and CDR2 SYDVKM. V trimming: 7 bases; J trimming: 7 bases; junction bases outside the gene matches: 6. Filled out from reference TRBV28 and TRBJ2-2, the complete variable domain reads DVKVTQSSRYLVKRTGEKVFLECVQDMDHENMFWYRQDPGLGLRLIYFSYDVKMKEKGDIPEGYSVSREKKERFSLILESASTNQTSMYLCASMGTGEIGELFFGEGSRLTVL.

The chain couples TRBV19 to TRBJ2-3; maybe TRBD2 (5 bases). CDR1 and CDR2 (germline): LNHDA, SQIVND (reference sequence). The CDR3 runs to 14 residues. Trimming shortened V by 5 bases and J by 4 bases, and 13 bases separated the two germline ends. DNA for the CDR3: TGTGCCAGTAGTGCGACGGGATCTGCAGATACGCAGTATTTT. Its translation is CASSATGSADTQYF.

The V call is TRBV6-5, the J call TRBJ2-7, with D possibly matching TRBD2 (5 bases). With 3 bases removed from V and 5 bases from J, the gap between germline ends came to 11 bases. The CDR3 is 13 residues long. CDR1 is MNHEY, CDR2 SVGAGI, per germline. The CDR3 reads CASSYGGRDEQYF. The CDR3 DNA sequence: TGTGCCAGCAGTTATGGTGGGCGGGACGAGCAGTACTTC.

V usage is TRBV9 and J usage is TRBJ1-2, with 9 bases fitting TRBD1. Trimming cost V 1 base and J 6 bases; bases outside gene matches: 10. The CDR3 covers 16 residues. Germline values: CDR1 SGDLS, CDR2 YYNGEE. In nucleotides, the CDR3 is TGTGCCAGCAGCGTAATTATGGGACAGGGCCAAAATGGCTACACCTTC. This gives the protein CASSVIMGQGQNGYTF.

V and J are TRBV30 and TRBJ2-6, with D possibly TRBD2 on 7 matching bases. With 1 base removed from V and 1 base from J, the gap between germline ends came to 8 bases. Germline CDR1 is GTSNPN and CDR2 is SVGIG (reference sequence). The CDR3 length is 15 residues. The CDR3 sequence: CAWSEGGSGANVLTF. In nucleotides, the CDR3 is TGTGCCTGGAGTGAGGGGGGGTCTGGGGCCAACGTCCTGACTTTC.